These T cell receptor beta chains were read from a single sample in a study of technical replicates of blood from several donors. Clones were read by immunoSEQ multiplex PCR, and TCRdb kept only the in-frame ones, dropping some. The data show around 53,000 clones, 80% to 95% seen once. Material for sequencing was PBMCs. The receptors were gathered from a human donor in good health. Some clones in this sample may be carry-over from other donors' samples. Both conserved end residues are trimmed from each CDR3.

cdr3_aa v_call
ASSARDREYEQY TRBV19
AWSVLGTQY TRBV30
ASSYGENSPLH TRBV6-6
ASSFRAGPNQPQH TRBV28
ASSLAGANTEAF TRBV5-6
ASSLFTVPRSGANVLT TRBV13
ASSHSSWDYILNNEQF TRBV4-1
ATSRQYDRAHT TRBV15
AISKTGYEQY TRBV10-3
ATSMRKGRANEKLF TRBV15
ASSISETYEQY TRBV6-6
SVEDRDRGLFLHDTQY TRBV29-1
ASSLFRDSLNPNYGYT TRBV7-8
ASSALAGSSTDTQY TRBV11-2
SVQDRVFVAEAF TRBV29-1
ASSAPGTGKRETQY TRBV9
ASSYSGGTSYEQY TRBV6-5
ASSQAFNTEAF TRBV7-6
ASRTSGTSTDTQY TRBV2
ASRTGQTIEDTQY TRBV27
ASSLYGEGSAGELF TRBV5-6
SVVGSGWGETQY TRBV29-1
ASSQELSGGNPTVRETQY TRBV4-1
ASSFPPGGTTNEQF TRBV11-2
ASRTDRGMTEAF TRBV5-1
ASIPRAGGGYGYT TRBV19